A single sample is the source of the 24 T cell receptor beta chains below, sequenced in a study of early stage breast cancer tumors. Measured with immunoSEQ multiplex PCR; TCRdb has only the in-frame clones, and not every one. The data contain about 58,000 clones, about 80% of them seen just once; the ten biggest clones take up roughly 3.4%. The sample taken for sequencing was blood. These receptors were collected from a person under 45 with breast cancer.

This CDR3 reads CASSSTSGRSYEQYF. The CDR3 nucleotides are TGTGCCAGCAGTTCGACTAGCGGGAGATCTTACGAGCAGTACTTC. This chain joins TRBV27 and TRBJ2-7; 12 nucleotides agree with TRBD2. The trim removed 4 bases at V and 4 bases at J, leaving 5 bases unmatched. The CDR3 runs 15 residues. Germline V gene data show CDR1 as MNHEY and CDR2 as SMNVEV (reference sequence).

The rearrangement joins TRBV6-5 to TRBJ2-7; no reliable D call. Per the germline V gene, CDR1 is MNHEY and CDR2 is SVGAGI. V shed 5 bases and J shed 2 bases, with 10 bases lying between them. This CDR3 has 13 residues. This CDR3 reads CASSPLGAYEQYF. CDR3 nucleotides: TGTGCCAGCAGTCCCCTCGGAGCCTACGAGCAGTACTTC.

V and J are TRBV29-1 and TRBJ2-5, with 11 bases identical to TRBD1. The CDR3 contains 13 residues. Germline CDR1 and CDR2: SQVTM and ANQGSEA. Trimming removed 2 bases from V and 7 bases from J; junction bases left unmatched: 3. The CDR3 sequence is CSVEPGQGGTQYF. CDR3 sequence (DNA): TGCAGCGTTGAACCGGGACAGGGGGGGACCCAGTACTTC.

CDR3 sequence (DNA): TGTGCCATCAGCCCCCAGGCAGCGGGAGTCGCAAATGAGCAGTTCTTC. Its translation: CAISPQAAGVANEQFF. The chain links TRBV10-3 to TRBJ2-1; 8 bases agree with TRBD2. The germline V gene encodes CDR1 ENHRY and CDR2 SYGVKD. Trimming removed 6 bases from V and 7 bases from J; junction bases left unmatched: 14. This CDR3 has 16 residues.

The chain links TRBV7-8 to TRBJ2-2; 10 bases map to TRBD1. The germline V gene encodes CDR1 SGHVS and CDR2 FQNEAQ. The length of the CDR3 is 15 residues. V was pared by 5 bases and J by 7 bases, with 7 bases of the junction left unmatched. The CDR3 loop is CASSKAGTGVGELFF. The CDR3 DNA sequence: TGTGCCAGCAGCAAAGCGGGGACAGGGGTCGGGGAGCTGTTTTTT.

This chain uses TRBV27 with TRBJ1-5; no definite D call. Germline CDR1 is MNHEY and CDR2 is SMNVEV (reference sequence). The CDR3 is 13 residues long. Trimming left V 2 bases short and J 5 bases short, with 7 bases between. The chain's CDR3 is CASSLVTDQPQHF. In DNA, the CDR3 is TGTGCCAGCAGTTTAGTAACTGATCAGCCCCAGCATTTT.

The chain links TRBV5-1 to TRBJ2-7; TRBD2 matches 7 bases. Per the germline V gene, CDR1 is SGHRS and CDR2 is YFSETQ. With V trimmed by 1 base and J by 2 bases, 3 bases remained unmatched. This CDR3 is built from 14 residues. Here the CDR3 DNA reads TGCGCCAGCAGCTTGCGGGGGGTCCCCTACGAGCAGTACTTC. Protein sequence: CASSLRGVPYEQYF.

The CDR3 protein is CASSSPRTSGSRTDTQYF. The CDR3, as DNA: TGTGCCAGCAGCTCCCCCCGGACTAGCGGGAGTCGGACAGATACGCAGTATTTT. The V gene is TRBV7-2, the J gene TRBJ2-3; TRBD2 agrees at 13 bases. The trim removed 4 bases at V and 3 bases at J, leaving 10 bases unmatched. From germline, CDR1 is SGHTA and CDR2 FQGNSA. This CDR3 contains 18 residues.

The chain uses TRBV18 and TRBJ2-2; 8 bases line up with TRBD2. Germline V lookup: CDR1 KGHSH, CDR2 LQKENI. The V gene end was trimmed by 3 bases and the J gene end by 4 bases; junction bases not matched to a gene: 4. CDR3 length equals 15 residues. The CDR3 reads CASSPSGSFTGELFF. The DNA for the CDR3 is TGTGCCAGCTCACCGAGCGGGAGTTTCACCGGGGAGCTGTTTTTT.

The J gene is TRBJ2-1, the V gene TRBV30; D unresolved. Trimming took off 5 bases at V and 2 bases at J, with 7 bases between the two ends. Germline V gene lookup returns CDR1 GTSNPN and CDR2 SVGIG (reference sequence). This CDR3 is built from 12 residues. The CDR3 spells CAWSPAYNEQFF. The DNA of the CDR3 is TGTGCCTGGTCTCCGGCCTACAATGAGCAGTTCTTC.

The V gene is TRBV7-9, the J gene TRBJ2-7, with TRBD1 matching over 10 bases. CDR3 size: 15 residues. CDR1 SEHNR and CDR2 FQNEAQ come from the germline V gene (reference sequence). J lost 5 bases, V lost 0 bases, and 4 bases had no gene match. CDR3 DNA: TGTGCCAGCAGCTTAGCGATAGACAGGGGGCACGAGCAGTACTTC. Protein sequence: CASSLAIDRGHEQYF.

This rearrangement joins TRBV10-3 to TRBJ2-1; 9 nucleotides agree with TRBD2. From germline, CDR1 is ENHRY and CDR2 SYGVKD. The CDR3 contains 13 residues. The trim removed 6 bases at V and 6 bases at J, leaving 3 bases unmatched. The CDR3 here is CAISGTSLNEQFF. CDR3 in DNA: TGTGCCATCAGCGGGACTAGCCTCAATGAGCAGTTCTTC.

This sequence joins TRBV9 and TRBJ2-2; 12 bases line up with TRBD1. CDR3 length: 16 amino acids. Per the germline V gene, CDR1 is SGDLS and CDR2 is YYNGEE. V lost 4 bases and J lost 8; bases outside the gene matches: 9. CDR3 bases: TGTGCCAGCAGCTCCCGGGGGGACAGGGGGCTTGGGGAGCTGTTTTTT. It translates to CASSSRGDRGLGELFF.

Here the CDR3 reads CASSARDRARANAGELFF. The DNA of the CDR3 is TGTGCCAGCAGCGCCCGGGACAGGGCTCGGGCTAATGCCGGGGAGCTGTTTTTT. The chain recombines TRBV9 with TRBJ2-2, with 9 nucleotides matching TRBD1. This CDR3 comprises 18 residues. The junction had 15 bases not matched to a gene; V was cut back by 3 bases and J by 6 bases. Per germline, CDR1 SGDLS and CDR2 YYNGEE.

V gene TRBV11-2 combines with J gene TRBJ2-1; 9 bases are shared with TRBD2. This CDR3 region has 15 residues. Germline CDR1 and CDR2: SGHAT and FQNNGV. Losses at the gene ends were 7 bases for V and 9 bases for J; bases not matched to a gene: 13. DNA of the CDR3: TGTGCCAGCATTCTTGCGGGAGGGCCTCTCAGTGAGCAGTTCTTC. Translation: CASILAGGPLSEQFF.

The V call is TRBV25-1, the J call TRBJ2-7; the D is unclear. The CDR3 has 12 amino acids. Germline CDR1 and CDR2: MGHDK and SYGVNS. Trimming took 5 bases from V and 1 from J, leaving 6 bases between them. Here the CDR3 DNA reads TGTGCCAGCAGTTCAGGTTCCTACGAGCAGTACTTC. It specifies CASSSGSYEQYF.

The CDR3 DNA is TGTGCCAGCAGCAACAGGGGCGGAAACACCATATATTTT. It codes for CASSNRGGNTIYF. The chain links TRBV6-5 to TRBJ1-3; TRBD1 agrees at 7 bases. J lost 4 bases, V lost 6 bases, and 3 bases had no gene match. There are 13 residues in the CDR3. Germline lookup yields CDR1 MNHEY and CDR2 SVGAGI.

The chain couples TRBV11-2 to TRBJ2-2; 7 positions agree with TRBD1. Germline V gene lookup returns CDR1 SGHAT and CDR2 FQNNGV. The CDR3 consists of 16 residues. The junction had 9 bases not matched to a gene; V was cut back by 7 bases and J by 1 base. In DNA form, the CDR3 reads TGTGCCAGCACCCAGCCTGGGACAGTGAACACCGGGGAGCTGTTTTTT. The encoded protein is CASTQPGTVNTGELFF.

This chain links TRBV5-5 with TRBJ1-4, with 7 bases identical to TRBD1. The CDR3 is 16 residues long. Losses at the gene ends were 0 bases for V and 4 bases for J; bases not matched to a gene: 6. Germline V gene lookup returns CDR1 SGHKS and CDR2 YYEKEE (reference sequence). CDR3 bases: TGTGCCAGCAGCTTGGAGCCGGGACAGCGTAATGAAAAACTGTTTTTT. Translation: CASSLEPGQRNEKLFF. Together with reference TRBV5-5 and TRBJ1-4, the CDR3 gives the full variable domain: DAGVTQSPTHLIKTRGQQVTLRCSPISGHKSVSWYQQVLGQGPQFIFQYYEKEERGRGNFPDRFSARQFPNYSSELNVNALLLGDSALYLCASSLEPGQRNEKLFFGSGTQLSVL.

This clone was seen more than once but under ten times. This chain links TRBV9 with TRBJ2-7; D is ambiguous. The CDR3 is 14 residues long. Per germline, CDR1 SGDLS and CDR2 YYNGEE. Trimming took 1 base from V and 0 from J, leaving 8 bases between them. Here the CDR3 reads CASSVNSYSYEQYF. DNA of the CDR3: TGTGCCAGCAGCGTAAATTCCTACTCCTACGAGCAGTACTTC.

The DNA of the CDR3 is TGTGCCAGCAGTGAATACACCGGGACAGCGAATGGCTACACCTTC. Translation gives CASSEYTGTANGYTF. The chain uses TRBV25-1 and TRBJ1-2, with TRBD1 matching 7 bases. The V gene end was trimmed by 0 bases and the J gene end by 6 bases; junction bases not matched to a gene: 7. The CDR3 is 15 residues long. The germline V gene encodes CDR1 MGHDK and CDR2 SYGVNS.

The chain combines TRBV10-2 with TRBJ1-2; D is ambiguous. The CDR3 is 12 amino acids. Germline V gives CDR1 WSHSY, CDR2 SAAADI. V lost 4 bases, J lost 2 bases, and 5 bases lay in between. The CDR3 is CASSAANYGYTF. For the CDR3, the DNA is TGCGCCAGCAGTGCAGCCAACTATGGCTACACCTTC.

The V call is TRBV11-2, the J call TRBJ1-2; D is unresolved. This CDR3 spans 16 amino acids. V was shortened by 5 bases and J by 3 bases, with 19 bases between the two germline ends. The germline gives CDR1 SGHAT, CDR2 FQNNGV. As DNA, the CDR3 is TGTGCCAGCAGCCAAGCCACCTACGGTGCCTACTATGGCTACACCTTC. As protein: CASSQATYGAYYGYTF. Variable domain in full (rest from reference TRBV11-2 and TRBJ1-2): EAGVAQSPRYKIIEKRQSVAFWCNPISGHATLYWYQQILGQGPKLLIQFQNNGVVDDSQLPKDRFSAERLKGVDSTLKIQPAKLEDSAVYLCASSQATYGAYYGYTFGSGTRLTVV.

The CDR3 DNA sequence: TGTGCCAGTAAAGCAATGGGGGGTGGAGGCTACGAGCAGTACTTC. It is translated as CASKAMGGGGYEQYF. The chain recombines TRBV19 with TRBJ2-7; D may be TRBD2 (6 bases). This CDR3 has 15 amino acids. Germline V gene lookup returns CDR1 LNHDA and CDR2 SQIVND (reference sequence). Trimming removed 7 bases from V and 3 bases from J, with 19 bases in between.